This T cell receptor (beta chain) came from a study of blood T cell repertoires in COVID-19. This table comes from immunoSEQ multiplex PCR, and its TCRdb copy is limited to in-frame clones, with some not included. Of around 290,000 clones listed, 90% to 95% are singletons. V shed 2 bases, J shed 4 bases, and the junction held 3 bases outside the gene matches. The CDR3 consists of 14 residues. Germline CDR1 reads MDHEN; CDR2 reads SYDVKM. This TCR came from a woman aged 25 to 45 with COVID-19, enrolled during active disease. The material sequenced was peripheral blood. The rearrangement joins TRBV28 to TRBJ1-2; 8 nucleotides agree with TRBD1. DNA of the CDR3: TGTGCCAGCAGTTTACCGGGACAGGTCTATGGCTACACCTTC. Protein sequence: CASSLPGQVYGYTF.